This T cell receptor (beta chain) was retrieved from a study of blood T cell repertoires in COVID-19. For the study at large: Material from acute and convalescent COVID-19 was sourced from the United States, Italy and Spain. PBMCs, B-cell-depleted T cells, or T cells provided the cDNA or gDNA that made up the material.

In the source study's methods: The assay estimated nucleated cells by amplifying reference gene primers. TCRdb's copy holds only in-frame clones and misses some; the assay was immunoSEQ multiplex PCR. V and J calls and clone size are given by that table; D and trimming were obtained from the DNA. Among about 130,000 clones listed, approximately 82% were seen once. J gave up 4 bases and V 5 bases, and 11 bases lay outside the gene matches. Germline loops: CDR1 SGHAT, CDR2 FQNNGV. CDR3 length: 15 amino acids. This receptor was identified in a man in his 60s with acute or convalescent COVID-19. Sequencing used peripheral blood. V and J are TRBV11-2 and TRBJ2-7; 7 bases line up with TRBD1. The CDR3: CASSLSTGSIYEQYF. The CDR3 bases are TGTGCCAGCAGCCTATCGACAGGGAGTATATACGAGCAGTACTTC.